A single sample is the source of the 22 T cell receptor beta chains below, sequenced in a study of early T cells in non-severe SARS-CoV-2 infection. TCRdb redid the calling of the 5' RACE reads with MiXCR, one entry per CDR3 protein. The sample yields more than 60,000 distinct CDR3 sequences, 9.5% to 15% seen once. Material: whole blood, obtained at baseline. The receptors here all came from an adult who was a healthcare worker with PCR-confirmed SARS-CoV-2 infection or an uninfected control (not recorded which).

This clonotype was seen at least ten times. The J gene is TRBJ2-7, the V gene TRBV6-2 or TRBV6-3; D gene ambiguous. This CDR3 contains 11 residues. Germline V lookup: CDR1 MNHEY, CDR2 SVGEGT. V was cut by 5 bases and J by 6 bases, with 8 bases left in between. Written as DNA, the CDR3 is TGTGCCAGCAGTCCCCTAAGCGAGCAGTACTTC. It specifies CASSPLSEQYF.

This clonotype was counted at least ten times. The rearrangement links TRBV7-6 to TRBJ2-7; the match to TRBD1 covers 10 bases. This CDR3 has 15 amino acids. Germline CDR1 and CDR2: SGHVS and FNYEAQ. J was trimmed by 0 bases and V by 3 bases; bases with no gene match: 2. The CDR3 coding sequence is TGTGCCAGCAGCTTCGGACAGGGGGACTCCTACGAGCAGTACTTC. Translating gives CASSFGQGDSYEQYF. Using reference TRBV7-6 and TRBJ2-7 for the parts outside the CDR3, the full variable domain is GAGVSQSPRYKVTKRGQDVALRCDPISGHVSLYWYRQALGQGPEFLTYFNYEAQQDKSGLPNDRFSAERPEGSISTLTIQRTEQRDSAMYRCASSFGQGDSYEQYFGPGTRLTVT.

The rearrangement links TRBV24-1 to TRBJ2-3; 10 bases fit TRBD2. The CDR3 has 14 residues. From germline, CDR1 is KGHDR and CDR2 SFDVKD. The V segment lost 9 bases and the J segment 4 bases; nucleotides outside the gene matches: 6. CDR3 region: CATRAGGRADTQYF. For the CDR3, the DNA is TGTGCCACCCGAGCGGGGGGGCGTGCAGATACGCAGTATTTT.

The chain is built from TRBV6-1 and TRBJ2-7, with TRBD2 as a possible D gene (5 bases). Germline-derived CDR1 and CDR2 are MNHNS and SASEGT. V shed 8 bases and J shed 2 bases, with 10 bases lying between them. The CDR3 is 12 amino acids. The CDR3 bases are TGTGCCAGCGGGCGGGCCCCCTACGAGCAGTACTTC. Translated: CASGRAPYEQYF.

This clonotype was found a few times. This chain connects TRBV7-3 to TRBJ2-4; D not certain. Germline V gene lookup returns CDR1 SGHTA and CDR2 FQGTGA. The CDR3 has 13 residues. Trimming removed 0 bases at V and 8 bases at J, with 8 bases between. The CDR3 DNA sequence: TGTGCCAGCAGCTTAACAGGGATGGACATTCAGTACTTC. The encoded protein is CASSLTGMDIQYF.

This clonotype was seen at least ten times. The chain uses TRBV2 and TRBJ2-5; D uncertain. Trimming stripped 6 bases from V and 0 bases from J, with 2 bases between. CDR3 length: 11 amino acids. Germline lookup yields CDR1 SNHLY and CDR2 FYNNEI. This CDR3 is CASRYQETQYF. CDR3 in DNA: TGTGCCAGCAGGTACCAAGAGACCCAGTACTTC.

This clonotype was counted between two and nine times. The chain employs TRBV5-6 and TRBJ2-7; 8 nucleotides line up with TRBD2. From germline, CDR1 is SGHDT and CDR2 YYEEEE. The CDR3 extends over 15 amino acids. The V segment lost 0 bases and the J segment 0 bases; nucleotides outside the gene matches: 2. In nucleotides, the CDR3 is TGTGCCAGCAGCTTGGGACTAGCGTACTCCTACGAGCAGTACTTC. This encodes CASSLGLAYSYEQYF. The whole variable domain, filled in from reference TRBV5-6 and TRBJ2-7, reads DAGVTQSPTHLIKTRGQQVTLRCSPKSGHDTVSWYQQALGQGPQFIFQYYEEEERQRGNFPDRFSGHQFPNYSSELNVNALLLGDSALYLCASSLGLAYSYEQYFGPGTRLTVT.

The chain combines TRBV29-1 with TRBJ1-1, with D tentatively TRBD1 (5 bases). V gave up 7 bases and J gave up 2 bases, with 14 bases separating them. Germline assignment: CDR1 SQVTM and CDR2 ANQGSEA. The CDR3 contains 13 residues. The CDR3 region is CSASIGANTEAFF. As DNA, the CDR3 is TGCAGCGCCTCAATTGGGGCCAACACTGAAGCTTTCTTT.

At least ten counts were recorded for this clonotype. Sequence at one end of the junction differs from germline and may be a read error. This chain connects TRBV7-2 to TRBJ2-1; maybe TRBD2 (5 bases). This CDR3 is built from 12 residues. CDR1 is SGHTA and CDR2 is FQGNSA in the germline V gene. For the CDR3, the DNA is TGTGCCAGCAGCTTACGGACTGCCGGGCCGCTCTTC. It specifies CASSLRTAGPLF.

The rearrangement uses TRBV11-3 and TRBJ2-2; 9 bases are a match to TRBD1. Trimming removed 6 bases from V and 3 bases from J; junction bases left unmatched: 5. This CDR3 contains 15 residues. Germline V CDR1 and CDR2: SGHNT, YENEEA. CDR3: CASSNDRGDTGELFF. The CDR3 coding sequence is TGTGCCAGCAGTAACGACAGGGGGGACACCGGGGAGCTGTTTTTT.

The chain has TRBV4-3 and TRBJ2-7, with 8 bases matching TRBD2. V lost 0 bases and J lost 6; bases outside the gene matches: 10. In germline, CDR1 is LGHNA, CDR2 YSLEER. The CDR3 covers 16 residues. The DNA of the CDR3 is TGCGCCAGCAGCCAAGATGTAGGCGGGGGGCCGCGCGAGCAGTACTTC. Translation: CASSQDVGGGPREQYF.

This clonotype was seen only a few times. The chain combines TRBV29-1 with TRBJ2-5, with a possible D match to TRBD2 (6 bases). V dropped 4 bases and J dropped 2 bases, with 11 bases sitting between them. The CDR3 sequence is 13 residues long. Per the germline V gene, CDR1 is SQVTM and CDR2 is ANQGSEA. Here the CDR3 DNA reads TGCAGCGTTGGGCCGGGGGTACAAGAGACCCAGTACTTC. Its translation: CSVGPGVQETQYF.

This clonotype was recorded a few times. V is TRBV20-1 and J is TRBJ2-7; 7 bases match TRBD2. CDR1 and CDR2 (germline): DFQATT, SNEGSKA (reference sequence). The length of the CDR3 is 17 residues. Trimming took 5 bases from V and 0 from J; bases not matched to a gene: 16. CDR3 in amino acids: CSAYAALASGGSYEQYF. Written as DNA, the CDR3 is TGCAGTGCTTACGCCGCGTTGGCTAGCGGAGGCTCCTACGAGCAGTACTTC.

This chain joins TRBV14 and TRBJ1-1; D not certain. V gave up 2 bases and J gave up 4 bases, with 14 bases separating them. Per germline, CDR1 SGHDN and CDR2 FVKESK. The CDR3 is 15 amino acids. The CDR3 DNA reads as TGTGCCAGCAGCCAAAACGCTGGGGTCAGCACTGAAGCTTTCTTT. Translated, it gives CASSQNAGVSTEAFF.

This clonotype was seen more than once but under ten times. V is TRBV6-5 and J is TRBJ2-1; the match to TRBD2 covers 7 bases. With 2 bases clipped from V and 4 bases from J, the junction kept 5 bases outside the gene matches. The CDR3 runs to 15 residues. The germline V gene encodes CDR1 MNHEY and CDR2 SVGAGI. The CDR3 loop reads CASSYGGGGYNEQFF. CDR3 DNA: TGTGCCAGCAGTTACGGCGGGGGAGGTTACAATGAGCAGTTCTTC.

This clonotype has ten or more counts. The CDR3 is CASSAARGLDTQYF. The CDR3 nucleotides read TGTGCCAGCAGCGCGGCTCGGGGTCTGGATACGCAGTATTTT. This chain uses TRBV9 with TRBJ2-3, with D possibly matching TRBD2 (5 bases). Germline values: CDR1 SGDLS, CDR2 YYNGEE. The length of the CDR3 is 14 residues. V lost 3 bases and J 6 bases, leaving 14 bases between the germline ends.

This sequence joins TRBV25-1 and TRBJ2-7, with D unresolved. Trimming left V 4 bases short and J 3 bases short, with 13 bases between. The CDR3 contains 14 residues. Germline values: CDR1 MGHDK, CDR2 SYGVNS. CDR3 sequence: CASSVRGRGYEQYF. CDR3 sequence (DNA): TGTGCCAGCAGTGTACGAGGCAGAGGCTACGAGCAGTACTTC.

This clonotype was seen at least ten times. This sequence joins TRBV7-9 and TRBJ1-2; a possible D gene is TRBD1 (6 bases). This CDR3 has 16 residues. Germline loops: CDR1 SEHNR, CDR2 FQNEAQ (reference sequence). V was pared by 5 bases and J by 4 bases, with 20 bases between. The CDR3, as DNA: TGTGCCAGCAGCCACACCGGGGACACGGAACTCTATGGCTACACCTTC. The encoded protein is CASSHTGDTELYGYTF.

This clonotype was seen only a few times. The DNA for the CDR3 is TGTGCCAGCTCACCACGAGATGAAGCTTTCTTT. The encoded protein is CASSPRDEAFF. The chain joins TRBV18 to TRBJ1-1; D call uncertain. CDR1 and CDR2 (germline): KGHSH, LQKENI. V was trimmed by 1 base and J by 7 bases, leaving 4 bases between them. The CDR3 consists of 11 residues.

The chain links TRBV5-1 to TRBJ2-4; a weak D match, TRBD1 (6 bases). The CDR3 has 13 residues. Trimming left V 4 bases short and J 9 bases short, with 14 bases between. CDR1 and CDR2 from the germline V gene are SGHRS and YFSETQ. The CDR3 spells CASSALQGPIQYF. CDR3 sequence (DNA): TGCGCCAGCAGCGCCCTACAGGGTCCCATTCAGTACTTC.

This clonotype was observed a handful of times. The genes are TRBV7-2 and TRBJ1-1; a possible D gene is TRBD1 (6 bases). V lost 6 bases and J 5 bases, leaving 13 bases between the germline ends. Germline CDR1 SGHTA, CDR2 FQGNSA. The length of the CDR3 is 13 residues. DNA of the CDR3: TGTGCCAGCAGGGCCGCAGGGGTTACTGAAGCTTTCTTT. Protein sequence: CASRAAGVTEAFF.

The sample holds a few counts of this clonotype. The chain carries TRBV28 and TRBJ2-7; TRBD2 agrees at 7 bases. The CDR3 totals 13 residues. The V gene's germline CDR1 is MDHEN and CDR2 SYDVKM. V shed 6 bases, J shed 1 base, and the junction held 3 bases outside the gene matches. CDR3 in DNA: TGTGCCAGCAGCATGGGGGGGTCCTACGAGCAGTACTTC. Its translation is CASSMGGSYEQYF.